The rows below give T cell receptor beta chains drawn from one sample of a study of T cells after yellow fever vaccination. TCRdb re-called the 5' RACE reads with MiXCR, one entry per CDR3 protein. The repertoire holds roughly 180,000 distinct CDR3 sequences, with 6.2% as singletons. This sample comprised CD4+ T cells sorted from PBMCs, obtained on the day of the first yellow fever vaccination. The receptors shown here come from a man aged 18 to 35 who received the YFV17D yellow fever vaccine. The CDR3 runs from the conserved cysteine through the conserved F or W. Each record gives: CDR3 protein, J gene, V gene.

CDR3 protein: CASSTSRETQYF
J gene: TRBJ2-5
V gene: TRBV11-2

CDR3 protein: CASSSPDRGLYGYTF
J gene: TRBJ1-2
V gene: TRBV6-5

CDR3 protein: CAISDVTGGTYEQYF
J gene: TRBJ2-7
V gene: TRBV10-3

CDR3 protein: CASSAYSYGYTF
J gene: TRBJ1-2
V gene: TRBV7-9

CDR3 protein: CASLERGGGYTEAFF
J gene: TRBJ1-1
V gene: TRBV5-1

CDR3 protein: CASTRQPNSPLHF
J gene: TRBJ1-6
V gene: TRBV9

CDR3 protein: CASSLILGADTQYF
J gene: TRBJ2-3
V gene: TRBV5-1

CDR3 protein: CASSLERVPHNEQFF
J gene: TRBJ2-1
V gene: TRBV5-1

CDR3 protein: CASSQGTGDSPLHF
J gene: TRBJ1-6
V gene: TRBV3-1

CDR3 protein: CARGHRRVYEQYF
J gene: TRBJ2-7
V gene: TRBV4-2

CDR3 protein: CASSSVDTEAFF
J gene: TRBJ1-1
V gene: TRBV7-9

CDR3 protein: CASSQRGVPPNYGYTF
J gene: TRBJ1-2
V gene: TRBV4-1

CDR3 protein: CASSSPSGGTLQETQYF
J gene: TRBJ2-5
V gene: TRBV5-4

CDR3 protein: CASSPPGQISYEQYF
J gene: TRBJ2-7
V gene: TRBV12-3/TRBV12-4

CDR3 protein: CASSPRDGGNTIYF
J gene: TRBJ1-3
V gene: TRBV4-2

CDR3 protein: CASSPRPGYTDTQSKGMVF
J gene: TRBJ2-3
V gene: TRBV18

CDR3 protein: CASSYSWESGNTIYF
J gene: TRBJ1-3
V gene: TRBV6-5

CDR3 protein: CASSQVGRTGGRETQYF
J gene: TRBJ2-5
V gene: TRBV4-3

CDR3 protein: CASSSPDRGRGYTF
J gene: TRBJ1-2
V gene: TRBV5-1

CDR3 protein: CASSIMYQGSGANVLTF
J gene: TRBJ2-6
V gene: TRBV11-2

CDR3 protein: CASSRTGVARSPLHF
J gene: TRBJ1-6
V gene: TRBV5-4

CDR3 protein: CASRPPANYGYTF
J gene: TRBJ1-2
V gene: TRBV6-5

CDR3 protein: CSGEARPLGYTF
J gene: TRBJ1-2
V gene: TRBV20-1

CDR3 protein: CASTKGTGKPYEQYF
J gene: TRBJ2-7
V gene: TRBV2

CDR3 protein: CASSYRDRNTGELFF
J gene: TRBJ2-2
V gene: TRBV7-6

CDR3 protein: CASIPGRTSNQPQHF
J gene: TRBJ1-5
V gene: TRBV28

CDR3 protein: CASMRRGGYNEQFF
J gene: TRBJ2-1
V gene: TRBV25-1

CDR3 protein: CSAIRTGSANQPQHF
J gene: TRBJ1-5
V gene: TRBV20-1

CDR3 protein: CASSPDWTSEDTQYF
J gene: TRBJ2-3
V gene: TRBV7-2

CDR3 protein: CASRAGTSGADTQYF
J gene: TRBJ2-3
V gene: TRBV5-4

CDR3 protein: CASSPVGGGNIQYF
J gene: TRBJ2-4
V gene: TRBV5-4

CDR3 protein: CASSRGLSTDTQYF
J gene: TRBJ2-3
V gene: TRBV7-3

CDR3 protein: CASSQGQDPSTDTQYF
J gene: TRBJ2-3
V gene: TRBV4-2

CDR3 protein: CASSLLAESYEQYF
J gene: TRBJ2-7
V gene: TRBV27

CDR3 protein: CASSQGPGLSAFF
J gene: TRBJ1-1
V gene: TRBV14

CDR3 protein: CASSLTGQGVQKLFF
J gene: TRBJ1-4
V gene: TRBV5-5

CDR3 protein: CSAEGRLRGYTF
J gene: TRBJ1-2
V gene: TRBV29-1

CDR3 protein: CASVRDRVEETQYF
J gene: TRBJ2-5
V gene: TRBV6-2/TRBV6-3

CDR3 protein: CASSPEAGRSYEQYF
J gene: TRBJ2-7
V gene: TRBV18

CDR3 protein: CASSYMGTGTSGGPHNEQFF
J gene: TRBJ2-1
V gene: TRBV6-2/TRBV6-3

CDR3 protein: CASSSRRASETQYF
J gene: TRBJ2-5
V gene: TRBV19

CDR3 protein: CSVREYSNQPQHF
J gene: TRBJ1-5
V gene: TRBV29-1

CDR3 protein: CASSPGGFGNQPQHF
J gene: TRBJ1-5
V gene: TRBV7-9

CDR3 protein: CASSFEPGTDTQYF
J gene: TRBJ2-3
V gene: TRBV7-3

CDR3 protein: CASSGSTGSGANVLTF
J gene: TRBJ2-6
V gene: TRBV5-1

CDR3 protein: CASSPPGAVDQPQHF
J gene: TRBJ1-5
V gene: TRBV18

CDR3 protein: CASNGELFF
J gene: TRBJ1-4
V gene: TRBV12-3/TRBV12-4

CDR3 protein: CATSTEGENQPQHF
J gene: TRBJ1-5
V gene: TRBV15

CDR3 protein: CASSLMGSGELFF
J gene: TRBJ2-2
V gene: TRBV5-1

CDR3 protein: CASSWAGRTDTQYF
J gene: TRBJ2-3
V gene: TRBV5-4

CDR3 protein: CASSFSGTGSTRNYEQYF
J gene: TRBJ2-7
V gene: TRBV27